There are many counts of the clone carrying this T cell receptor beta chain. The data stem from a study of human T cells and chemical hapten exposure. The library gave individual cDNA molecules unique molecular identifiers. TCRdb reanalysed the RACE reads using MiXCR and keeps one entry per CDR3 protein. The sample carries 35,000 to 45,000 distinct CDR3 sequences, around 11% recorded once. The time point is: pre-sensitization, week 0. Treatment noted: therapeutic diphenylcyclopropenone sensitization with weekly scalp DPC. Germline V gene lookup returns CDR1 LGHNA and CDR2 YSLEER. V lost 0 bases and J 8 bases, leaving 7 bases between the germline ends. The CDR3 extends over 13 amino acids.

This sample comprised whole blood, obtained in connection with sensitization to the hapten diphenylcyclopropenone (DPC). V is TRBV4-3 and J is TRBJ2-2; D is undetermined. The source is a woman in her 30s with alopecia areata. Some clones in this sample may be carry-over from other donors' samples. This CDR3 is CASSQDQAGELFF. CDR3 nucleotide sequence: TGCGCCAGCAGCCAAGATCAAGCGGGGGAGCTGTTTTTT.